Listed below are T cell receptor beta chains from one sample, sequenced in a study of shared clonotypes between healthy human individuals. Only in-frame clones appear in the TCRdb table, and some are missing; sequencing was by immunoSEQ multiplex PCR. Here the sample spans 740,000 or so clones, 73% being singletons. Sequencing was done on a sample of memory CD4+ T cells sorted from blood. Receptors were obtained from a woman in her twenties or thirties in good health. Both conserved end residues are part of each CDR3. Fields, in order: J gene, clone size, V gene, D gene, CDR3 DNA, CDR3 protein. D genes are given only for firm matches. Where a row states a size, it is once, few, many or the class of an expanded clone; other rows omit it.

>TRBJ2-2|-|TRBV28|TRBD2
TGTGCCAGCAGTTTTAGCGGGAGGGATTTCAACACCGGGGAGCTGTTTTTT
CASSFSGRDFNTGELFF
>TRBJ2-7|once|TRBV6-6|-
TGTGCCAGCAGTTCGGGAACGGACGGCTACGAGCAGTACTTC
CASSSGTDGYEQYF
>TRBJ2-5|-|TRBV2|TRBD2
TGTGCCAGCAGGCAAAAAGTCGCGGCTAGCGGGACGGAGACCCAGTACTTC
CASRQKVAASGTETQYF
>TRBJ2-7|-|TRBV21-1|-
TGTGCCAGCAGCGACGGGACTAGCGGGAGAGGCTACGAGCAGTACTTC
CASSDGTSGRGYEQYF
>TRBJ1-1|-|TRBV9|-
TGTGCCAGCAGCGTACTGGGGGAATACACTGAAGCTTTCTTT
CASSVLGEYTEAFF
>TRBJ2-7|-|TRBV5-6|TRBD2
TGTGCCAGCAGCTACCTAGCGGGAGGGCCGGTCGTCTATGAGCAGTACTTC
CASSYLAGGPVVYEQYF
>TRBJ1-5|-|TRBV28|-
TGTGCCAGCAGTTTGGCGGGGGATAGCAATCAGCCCCAGCATTTT
CASSLAGDSNQPQHF
>TRBJ2-1|-|TRBV25-1|TRBD2
TGTGCCAGCAGTGCCTCCCAAGGGACTAGCGGGAGGCCAGGGGAGCAGTTCTTC
CASSASQGTSGRPGEQFF
>TRBJ2-1|-|TRBV29-1|-
TGCAGCGGGGGGAAAAACGAGCAGTTCTTC
CSGGKNEQFF
>TRBJ1-2|-|TRBV29-1|-
TGCAGCGTGACAGTCACAGGGAACTATGGCTACACCTTC
CSVTVTGNYGYTF
>TRBJ2-3|few|TRBV7-2|-
TGTGCCAGCAGCTCAAGAGGATTGGCAGATACGCAGTATTTT
CASSSRGLADTQYF
>TRBJ2-7|-|TRBV19|-
TGTGCCAGTACCCCGCGAGGGAGCCTCTACGAGCAGTACTTC
CASTPRGSLYEQYF
>TRBJ2-7|once|TRBV29-1|TRBD2
TGCAGCGGCGGGGGGAGCCACGAGCAGTACTTC
CSGGGSHEQYF
>TRBJ1-3|-|TRBV7-9|-
TGTGCCAGCAGCTACTCGACAGGCTCTGGAAACACCATATATTTT
CASSYSTGSGNTIYF
>TRBJ1-4|-|TRBV28|-
TGTGCCAGCAGTGGCGGGACCGCTGCGAAACTGTTTTTT
CASSGGTAAKLFF
>TRBJ2-1|-|TRBV5-1|-
TGCGCCAGCAGCTTGTCCACGGCAGGGTACAATGAGCAGTTCTTC
CASSLSTAGYNEQFF
>TRBJ2-3|-|TRBV28|-
TGTGCCACCCCGGTTGGGGAACCCACAGATACGCAGTATTTT
CATPVGEPTDTQYF
>TRBJ2-7|-|TRBV6-5|-
TGTGCCAGCAGTTACTCGGCGGTTGATTACGAGCAGTACTTC
CASSYSAVDYEQYF
>TRBJ2-5|-|TRBV28|-
TGTGCCAGCAGTTTATCAACAGGGAGAGCCTCCAGAGAGACCCAGTACTTC
CASSLSTGRASRETQYF
>TRBJ1-3|-|TRBV25-1|-
TGTGCCAGCTGGAGCGGAAACACCATATATTTT
CASWSGNTIYF
>TRBJ1-2|-|TRBV30|-
TGTGCCTGGAGTGTACGGCTGGGTGGCTACACCTTC
CAWSVRLGGYTF
>TRBJ2-5|few|TRBV6-6|TRBD1
TGTGCCAGCAGCTTCGGACAGGGACTGGGTGAGACCCAGTACTTC
CASSFGQGLGETQYF
>TRBJ1-5|once|TRBV29-1|TRBD1
TGCAGCGCCGGGGACAGTAATCAGCCCCAGCATTTT
CSAGDSNQPQHF
>TRBJ2-3|-|TRBV9|-
TGTGCCAGCAGCGTGGATCCGGGACCGCGGCTCTCCACGCAGTATTTT
CASSVDPGPRLSTQYF
>TRBJ2-2|-|TRBV5-1|TRBD2
TGCGCCAGCAGCTTGTCCCCCTTCCCTAGCGGGACTAGTAGAAACACCGGGGAGCTGTTTTTT
CASSLSPFPSGTSRNTGELFF
>TRBJ1-5|-|TRBV30|-
TGTGCCTGGAGTGGTCACGGGGGGGGGCTCAATCAGCCCCAGCATTTT
CAWSGHGGGLNQPQHF
>TRBJ1-5|-|TRBV6-1|-
TGTGCCAGCAGTGTTGCTTTCGGACCGATTCAGCCCCAGCATTTT
CASSVAFGPIQPQHF
>TRBJ2-1|few|TRBV2|TRBD2
TGTGCCAGCAGTGGGCCACTAGCGGGAGTAGTTAATGAGCAGTTCTTC
CASSGPLAGVVNEQFF
>TRBJ2-1|-|TRBV27|-
TGTGCCAGCAGTTTAGACTCAGGGGTCTACAATGAGCAGTTCTTC
CASSLDSGVYNEQFF
>TRBJ2-7|many|TRBV10-3|TRBD2
TGTGCCATCAGTGACCTTAGCGGGACTTCCTACGAGCAGTACTTC
CAISDLSGTSYEQYF
>TRBJ1-2|-|TRBV19|TRBD1
TGTGCCAGTAGGCCGACAGGGTACCTTAACTATGGCTACACCTTC
CASRPTGYLNYGYTF
>TRBJ2-5|-|TRBV18|-
TGTGCCAGCTCGGCGTACCAAGAGACCCAGTACTTC
CASSAYQETQYF
>TRBJ2-5|-|TRBV5-1|-
TGCGCCAGCAGCCCCGGAGAGACCCAGTACTTC
CASSPGETQYF
>TRBJ2-5|-|TRBV18|-
TGTGCCAGCTCACCAGGAGGGAAGGAGACCCAGTACTTC
CASSPGGKETQYF
>TRBJ1-5|-|TRBV28|-
TGTGCCAGCAGTTTAGGAAGACGGAATCAGCCCCAGCATTTT
CASSLGRRNQPQHF
>TRBJ2-1|-|TRBV10-2|TRBD2
TGCGCCAGCCGAGCGGGAGGGGTGAGCGAGCAGTTCTTC
CASRAGGVSEQFF
>TRBJ2-1|-|TRBV7-9|-
TGTGCCAGCAGCTTAGGCGGGAAGGGCTCCTACAATGAGCAGTTCTTC
CASSLGGKGSYNEQFF
>TRBJ2-7|-|TRBV28|TRBD1
TGTGCCAGCAGAAGGGGACAGGGAGTTTACGAGCAGTACTTC
CASRRGQGVYEQYF
>TRBJ1-5|-|TRBV30|-
TGTGCCTGGAGTCCGGGCCTTGATCAGCCCCAGCATTTT
CAWSPGLDQPQHF
>TRBJ2-7|-|TRBV9|TRBD1
TGTGCCAGCAGCGTAGGGTCAGGGGGCGCATCCTACGAGCAGTACTTC
CASSVGSGGASYEQYF
>TRBJ2-7|-|TRBV27|TRBD2
TGTGCCAGCAGCCGGACTAGCGGGAGTCTTTCCGAGCAGTACTTC
CASSRTSGSLSEQYF
>TRBJ1-1|-|TRBV10-3|-
TGTGCCATCAGTGATTGGGAGAACACTGAAGCTTTCTTT
CAISDWENTEAFF